These T cell receptor beta chains were read from a single sample in a study of Graves' ophthalmopathy and Graves' hyperthyroidism. From the multiplex PCR reads, TCRdb called clonotypes with MiXCR, one entry per CDR3 protein. The sample has about 48,000 distinct CDR3 sequences; over 40% are singletons. The sequencing sample was made of peripheral blood. The receptors stem from an adult man with Graves' ophthalmopathy. CDR3s include the opening cysteine and the closing phenylalanine or tryptophan. A D gene is named only where the DNA matches it firmly. For some rows the clone size is stated as once, few or many, or as a class when expanded; others skip it.

J	D	V	size	DNA	CDR3
TRBJ2-1	TRBD1	TRBV20-1	many	TGCAGTGCCCCGGACAGGGGCCACAATGAGCAGTTCTTC	CSAPDRGHNEQFF
TRBJ2-5	.	TRBV5-1	many	TGCGCCAGCAGACCCGGGACGGAAGAGACCCAGTACTTC	CASRPGTEETQYF
TRBJ2-7	.	TRBV20-1	.	TGCAGTGCTAGCGGATACTACGAGCAGTACTTC	CSASGYYEQYF
TRBJ2-7	.	TRBV12-3/TRBV12-4	many	TGTGCCAGCTCCCCCCGGGGGCAGGCCAGCTCCTACGAGCAGTACTTC	CASSPRGQASSYEQYF
TRBJ2-1	TRBD1	TRBV12-3/TRBV12-4	.	TGTGCCAGCACCCTAGGACAGGCGAATGAGCAGTTCTTC	CASTLGQANEQFF
TRBJ2-6	.	TRBV19	many	TGTGCCAGTAGCCAAGTCCTCTCTGGGGCCAACGTCCTGACTTTC	CASSQVLSGANVLTF
TRBJ1-1	.	TRBV29-1	medium-sized	TGCAGCGTTGAATTGGGACCCTGGATGAACACTGAAGCTTTCTTT	CSVELGPWMNTEAFF
TRBJ1-5	.	TRBV18	few	TGTGCCAGCTCACCAGCGGTAACGCGGAATCAGCCCCAGCATTTT	CASSPAVTRNQPQHF
TRBJ2-2	.	TRBV19	.	TGTGCCAGTCGGACAGACGCGAACACCGGGGAGCTGTTTTTT	CASRTDANTGELFF
TRBJ2-7	.	TRBV20-1	.	TGCAGTGCTAGTACCGGGACGGACTTTTACGAGCAGTACTTC	CSASTGTDFYEQYF
TRBJ1-1	.	TRBV9	.	TGTGCCAGCAGCGTGGCCACTTTGAACACTGAAGCTTTCTTT	CASSVATLNTEAFF
TRBJ1-5	TRBD1	TRBV9	.	TGTGCCAGCAGCACCACAGGGGGCGCAGGGCAGCCCCAGCATTTT	CASSTTGGAGQPQHF
TRBJ2-5	.	TRBV25-1	.	TGTGCCAGCAGCCAAGAAGGGGGTTGGTCGTCCCAGTACTTC	CASSQEGGWSSQYF
TRBJ1-2	.	TRBV19	.	TGTGCCAGTAATGACGGACTTTCTAACTATGGCTACACCTTC	CASNDGLSNYGYTF
TRBJ1-4	.	TRBV20-1	.	TGCAGTGCTAGAGGGGGGCTTAATGAAAGACTGTTTTTT	CSARGGLNERLFF
TRBJ2-5	TRBD2	TRBV10-1	.	TGCGCCAGCAGTGTCACCCCGACTAGCGGGATGGAGACCCAGTACTTC	CASSVTPTSGMETQYF
TRBJ2-7	.	TRBV11-2	.	TGTGCCAGCAGCTTAGGCAGGGGCGAGCAGTACTTC	CASSLGRGEQYF
TRBJ2-7	.	TRBV20-1	.	TGCAGTGCATCACAGGGCCTTGGGCTTTACGAGCAGTACTTC	CSASQGLGLYEQYF
TRBJ2-3	.	TRBV5-4	.	TGTGCCAGCAGCTACACGGACACAGATACGCAGTATTTT	CASSYTDTDTQYF
TRBJ2-7	TRBD1	TRBV6-1	.	TGTGCCAGCAATGAAGGAGAGGGACAGGCCTACGAGCAGTACTTC	CASNEGEGQAYEQYF
TRBJ1-3	TRBD1	TRBV6-5	.	TGTGCCAGCAGTTACTCACAGGGGACCATATATTTT	CASSYSQGTIYF
TRBJ1-6	.	TRBV3-1	once	TGTGCCAGCAGCCAAGGGTTTGGGGATTCACCCCTCCACTTT	CASSQGFGDSPLHF
TRBJ2-1	.	TRBV19	.	TGTGCCAGTAGTGCAGATCGAGGGACTGATTCCTACAATGAGCAGTTCTTC	CASSADRGTDSYNEQFF
TRBJ2-3	.	TRBV10-3	medium-sized	TGTGCCATCAGTGGGCCAGGGGAAGGCACAGATACGCAGTATTTT	CAISGPGEGTDTQYF
TRBJ2-7	.	TRBV2	medium-sized	TGTGCCAGCAGTGAATCCTGGTCCTACGAGCAGTACTTC	CASSESWSYEQYF
TRBJ1-1	TRBD1	TRBV9	few	TGTGCCAGCAGCAGATTGGGACAGGATTACACTGAAGCTTTCTTT	CASSRLGQDYTEAFF
TRBJ2-2	TRBD2	TRBV11-2	many	TGTGCCAGCAGCTTTCCCTACCCCCCTAGCGGGAGGACGAACACCGGGGAGCTGTTTTTT	CASSFPYPPSGRTNTGELFF
TRBJ2-5	.	TRBV5-1	.	TGCGCCAGCAGCTTGGAAGGTCTCCGTGGGGAGACCCAGTACTTC	CASSLEGLRGETQYF
TRBJ1-2	.	TRBV4-1	many	TGCGCCAGCAGCCAAGTCCATTACTATGGCTACACCTTC	CASSQVHYYGYTF
TRBJ2-5	TRBD2	TRBV6-1	.	TGTGCCAGCATCAGACTAGCGGGGATCGGGTACTTC	CASIRLAGIGYF
TRBJ1-2	.	TRBV6-6	.	TGTGCCAGCAGTTACGTAGGAGGGGGGAAAGGTGGCTACACCTTC	CASSYVGGGKGGYTF
TRBJ2-1	.	TRBV15	medium-sized	TGTGCCACCAGGGACGGAGGATCCTACAATGAGCAGTTCTTC	CATRDGGSYNEQFF
TRBJ2-5	.	TRBV29-1	.	TGCAGCGTTGACTTTGCGTCGGAGACCCAGTACTTC	CSVDFASETQYF
TRBJ1-2	.	TRBV19	once	TGTGCCAGTAGGGCCTCCCGGCAGGACTATGGCTACACCTTC	CASRASRQDYGYTF
TRBJ2-2	TRBD1	TRBV20-1	.	TGCAGTGCTAGAGATGGGACAGGCACCGGGGAGCTGTTTTTT	CSARDGTGTGELFF
TRBJ1-2	.	TRBV30	many	TGTGCCTGGAGTGTGGGGGAGTTTGGCGGCTACACCTTC	CAWSVGEFGGYTF
TRBJ2-5	.	TRBV2	.	TGTGCCAGCAGTGGGGGAGGGGGCCGTGACCAAGAGACCCAGTACTTC	CASSGGGGRDQETQYF
TRBJ1-2	.	TRBV7-2	.	TGTGCCTGCAGCTTAGTGCGGCAGGGGCTTGGCTACACCTTC	CACSLVRQGLGYTF